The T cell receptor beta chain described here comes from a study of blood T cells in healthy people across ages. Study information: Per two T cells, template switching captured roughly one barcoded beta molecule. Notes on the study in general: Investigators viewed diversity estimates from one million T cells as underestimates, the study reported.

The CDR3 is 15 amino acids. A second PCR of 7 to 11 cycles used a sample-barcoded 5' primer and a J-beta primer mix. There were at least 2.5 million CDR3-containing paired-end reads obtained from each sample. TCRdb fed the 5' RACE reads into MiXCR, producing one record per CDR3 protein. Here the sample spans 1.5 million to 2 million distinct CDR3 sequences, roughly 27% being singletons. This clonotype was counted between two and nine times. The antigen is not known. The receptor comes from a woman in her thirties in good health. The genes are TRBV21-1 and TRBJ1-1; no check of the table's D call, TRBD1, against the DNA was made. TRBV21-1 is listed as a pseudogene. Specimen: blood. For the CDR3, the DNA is TGTGCCAGCAGCGGACAGGGGCCGCGGAGATTTGTAGCTTTCTTT. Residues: CASSGQGPRRFVAFF.